This T cell receptor (beta chain) was found in a study of OX40 agonist ivuxolimab in advanced cancers. Overall study: Dosing consisted of intravenous ivuxolimab at 0.01 to 10 mg/kg every 2 weeks.

V dropped 4 bases and J dropped 6 bases, with 11 bases sitting between them. This CDR3 contains 12 residues. Germline V gene data show CDR1 as SGHRS and CDR2 as YFSETQ. Here immunoSEQ multiplex PCR was the method, and the copy in TCRdb shows in-frame clones only, minus some. The repertoire holds 20,000 to 30,000 clones, with more than 70% as singletons. The chain joins TRBV5-1 to TRBJ2-7, with a tentative D call TRBD2 (6 bases). This TCR was sampled from an adult with an advanced solid tumor such as melanoma, head and neck, liver or kidney cancer. Material: CD4+ or CD8+ T cells sorted from blood, obtained in a trial of the OX40 agonist ivuxolimab. The CDR3 bases are TGCGCCAGCAGCCAAAGACTAGGCGAGCAGTACTTC. Translation: CASSQRLGEQYF.